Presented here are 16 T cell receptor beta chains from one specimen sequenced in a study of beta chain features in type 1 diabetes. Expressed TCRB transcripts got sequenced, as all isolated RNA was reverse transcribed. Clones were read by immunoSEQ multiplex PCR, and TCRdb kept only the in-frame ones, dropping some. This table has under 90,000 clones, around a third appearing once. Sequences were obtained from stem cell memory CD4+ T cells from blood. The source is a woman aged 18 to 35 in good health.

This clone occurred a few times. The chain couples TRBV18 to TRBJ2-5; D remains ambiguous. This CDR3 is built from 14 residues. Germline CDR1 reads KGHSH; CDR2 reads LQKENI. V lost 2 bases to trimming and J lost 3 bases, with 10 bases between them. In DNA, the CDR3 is TGTGCCAGCTCACCAAGAGTGAACGAAGAGACCCAGTACTTC. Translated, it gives CASSPRVNEETQYF.

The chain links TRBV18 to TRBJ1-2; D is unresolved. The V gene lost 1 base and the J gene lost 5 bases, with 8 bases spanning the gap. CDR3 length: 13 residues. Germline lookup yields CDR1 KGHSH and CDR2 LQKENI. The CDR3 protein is CASSPRREYGYTF. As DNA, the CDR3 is TGTGCCAGCTCACCACGTCGGGAATATGGCTACACCTTC. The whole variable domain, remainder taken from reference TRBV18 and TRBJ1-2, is NAGVMQNPRHLVRRRGQEARLRCSPMKGHSHVYWYRQLPEEGLKFMVYLQKENIIDESGMPKERFSAEFPKEGPSILRIQQVVRGDSAAYFCASSPRREYGYTFGSGTRLTVV.

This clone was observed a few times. CDR3 DNA: TGCGCCAGCAGCTTGGGACAGGGGATGGAAGGCTACACCTTC. Residues: CASSLGQGMEGYTF. The chain employs TRBV5-1 and TRBJ1-2, with TRBD1 identical over 8 bases. Trimming removed 0 bases from V and 8 bases from J; junction bases left unmatched: 6. This CDR3 is 14 amino acids long. Germline CDR1 SGHRS, CDR2 YFSETQ.

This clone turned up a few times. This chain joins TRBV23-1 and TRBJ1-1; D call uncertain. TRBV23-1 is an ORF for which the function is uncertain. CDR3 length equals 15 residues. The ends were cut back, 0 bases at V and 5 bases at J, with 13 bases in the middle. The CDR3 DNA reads TGCGCCAGCAGTCAATCGAAGGGTGGAGGGACTGAAGCTTTCTTT. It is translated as CASSQSKGGGTEAFF.

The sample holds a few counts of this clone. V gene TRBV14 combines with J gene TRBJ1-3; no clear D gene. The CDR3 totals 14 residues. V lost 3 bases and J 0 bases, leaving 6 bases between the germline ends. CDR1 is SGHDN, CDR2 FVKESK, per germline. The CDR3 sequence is CASSHGGSGNTIYF. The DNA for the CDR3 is TGTGCCAGCAGCCACGGAGGCTCTGGAAACACCATATATTTT.

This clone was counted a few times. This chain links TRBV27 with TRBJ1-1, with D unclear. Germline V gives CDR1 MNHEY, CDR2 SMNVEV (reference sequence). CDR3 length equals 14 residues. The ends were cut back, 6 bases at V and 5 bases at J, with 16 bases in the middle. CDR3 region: CASRFVGGQTEAFF. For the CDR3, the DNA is TGTGCCAGCAGGTTCGTGGGTGGGCAAACTGAAGCTTTCTTT.

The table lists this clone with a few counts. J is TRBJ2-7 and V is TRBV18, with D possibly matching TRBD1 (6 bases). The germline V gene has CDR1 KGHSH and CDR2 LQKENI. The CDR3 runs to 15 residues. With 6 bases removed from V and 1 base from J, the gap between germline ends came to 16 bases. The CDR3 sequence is CASSPGTSDSYEQYF. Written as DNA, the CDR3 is TGTGCCAGCTCCCCCGGGACATCGGATTCCTACGAGCAGTACTTC.

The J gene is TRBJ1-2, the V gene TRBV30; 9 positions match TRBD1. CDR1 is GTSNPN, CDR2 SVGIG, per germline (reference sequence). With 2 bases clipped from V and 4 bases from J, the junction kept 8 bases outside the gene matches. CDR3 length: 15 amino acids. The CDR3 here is CAWSPPTGGFYGYTF. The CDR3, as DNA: TGTGCCTGGAGTCCACCGACAGGGGGGTTCTATGGCTACACCTTC.

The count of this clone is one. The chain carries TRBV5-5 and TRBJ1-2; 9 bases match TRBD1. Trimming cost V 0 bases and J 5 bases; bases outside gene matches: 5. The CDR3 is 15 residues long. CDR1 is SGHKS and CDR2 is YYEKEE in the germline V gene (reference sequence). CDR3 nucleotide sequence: TGTGCCAGCAGCTTGGGGGGACAGGGCCTTTATGGCTACACCTTC. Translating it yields CASSLGGQGLYGYTF. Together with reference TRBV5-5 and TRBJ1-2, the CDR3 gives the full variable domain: DAGVTQSPTHLIKTRGQQVTLRCSPISGHKSVSWYQQVLGQGPQFIFQYYEKEERGRGNFPDRFSARQFPNYSSELNVNALLLGDSALYLCASSLGGQGLYGYTFGSGTRLTVV.

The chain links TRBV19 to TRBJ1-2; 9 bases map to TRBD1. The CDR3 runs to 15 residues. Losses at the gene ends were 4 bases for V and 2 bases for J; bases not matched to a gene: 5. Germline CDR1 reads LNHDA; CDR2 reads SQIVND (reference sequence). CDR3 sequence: CASSTPGQGNYGYTF. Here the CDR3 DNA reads TGTGCCAGTAGTACGCCGGGACAGGGAAACTATGGCTACACCTTC.

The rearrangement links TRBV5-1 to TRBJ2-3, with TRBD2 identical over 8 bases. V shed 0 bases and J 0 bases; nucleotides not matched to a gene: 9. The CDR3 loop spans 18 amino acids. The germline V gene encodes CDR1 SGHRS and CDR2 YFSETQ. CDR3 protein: CASSLAPGAGGSTDTQYF. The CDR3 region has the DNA TGCGCCAGCAGCTTGGCCCCAGGGGCGGGAGGTAGCACAGATACGCAGTATTTT.

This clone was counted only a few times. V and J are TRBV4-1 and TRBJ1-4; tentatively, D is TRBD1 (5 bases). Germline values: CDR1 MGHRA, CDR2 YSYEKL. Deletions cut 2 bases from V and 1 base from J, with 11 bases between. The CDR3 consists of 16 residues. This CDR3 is CASSQTPGITNEKLFF. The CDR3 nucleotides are TGCGCCAGCAGCCAAACACCAGGGATAACTAATGAAAAACTGTTTTTT.

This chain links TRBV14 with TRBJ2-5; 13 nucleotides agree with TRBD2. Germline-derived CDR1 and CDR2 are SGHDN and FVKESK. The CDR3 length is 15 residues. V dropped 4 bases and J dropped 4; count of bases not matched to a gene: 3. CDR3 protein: CASSRGTSGIETQYF. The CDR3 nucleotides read TGTGCCAGCAGCCGCGGGACTAGCGGGATAGAGACCCAGTACTTC.

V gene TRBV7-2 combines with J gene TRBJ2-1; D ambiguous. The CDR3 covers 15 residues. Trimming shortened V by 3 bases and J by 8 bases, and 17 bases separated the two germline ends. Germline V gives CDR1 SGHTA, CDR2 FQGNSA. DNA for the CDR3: TGTGCCAGCAGCTTTCGCGGAGTAGGTGGCGATGAGCAGTTCTTC. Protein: CASSFRGVGGDEQFF.

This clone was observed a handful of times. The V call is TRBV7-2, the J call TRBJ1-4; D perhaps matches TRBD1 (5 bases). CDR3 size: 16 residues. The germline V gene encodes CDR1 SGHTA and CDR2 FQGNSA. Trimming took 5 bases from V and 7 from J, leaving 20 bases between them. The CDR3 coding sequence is TGTGCCAGCAGCACTCCGGGGGGGAGGGTTGGTGAAAAACTGTTTTTT. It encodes CASSTPGGRVGEKLFF.

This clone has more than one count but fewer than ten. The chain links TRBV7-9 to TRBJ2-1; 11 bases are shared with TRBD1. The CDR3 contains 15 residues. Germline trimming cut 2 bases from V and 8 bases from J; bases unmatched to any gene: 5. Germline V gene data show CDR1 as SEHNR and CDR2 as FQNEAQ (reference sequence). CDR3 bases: TGTGCCAGCAGCTTATGGACAGGGGGCATCGATGAGCAGTTCTTC. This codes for CASSLWTGGIDEQFF.